The entry that follows covers one TCR beta chain sequence. Amplification of TCR beta CDR3 regions was performed using RNA transcripts as template. HTBI primers drove first-round RT-PCR of the TCR CDR3. TCRdb re-called the multiplex PCR reads with MiXCR, one entry per CDR3 protein. Of about 620,000 distinct CDR3 sequences detected, around 15% appear once; the ten largest clones hold 3% to 4.5%. These data are taken from a study of T cells in Graves' hyperthyroidism and ophthalmopathy. Study details: Peripheral blood collection took place at initial diagnosis, before any treatment.

The CDR3 has 16 amino acids. Germline V gene sequence: CDR1 LGHNA, CDR2 YSLEER. The ends lost 0 bases at V and 6 bases at J; junction bases unmatched: 8. This clonotype was sampled from a woman under 40 with Graves' hyperthyroidism. Sequenced: blood. This chain uses TRBV4-3 with TRBJ2-7, with TRBD2 identical over 10 bases. CDR3 sequence: CASSQDRSSGSSEQYF. The CDR3 DNA reads TGCGCCAGCAGCCAAGATCGGTCTAGCGGGAGTTCCGAGCAGTACTTC.